The present TCR beta chain was sequenced within a study of blood T cell repertoires in COVID-19. The CDR3 covers 14 residues. CDR1 is SQVTM, CDR2 ANQGSEA, per germline. Germline trimming cut 5 bases from V and 4 bases from J; bases unmatched to any gene: 4. In the original workflow: The authors estimated nucleated cell counts from reference gene primer amplification. Measured with immunoSEQ multiplex PCR; TCRdb has only the in-frame clones, and not every one. D and trimming were read from the DNA, whereas the V and J calls and clone size are those reported in that table. Of some 150,000 clones listed, about 77% were seen once; the top ten hold about 15%.

Sequencing was performed on peripheral blood. The source is a woman older than 75 with acute or convalescent COVID-19. The rearrangement uses TRBV29-1 and TRBJ2-3; 12 bases map to TRBD1. The CDR3 loop reads CSVMGQGASDTQYF. DNA for the CDR3: TGCAGCGTTATGGGACAGGGGGCCTCAGATACGCAGTATTTT.